One sample yielded the 9 T cell receptor beta chains listed below, sequenced in a study of blood T cell repertoires in COVID-19. The repertoire was sequenced with immunoSEQ multiplex PCR; TCRdb's copy has only in-frame clones and lacks some. This sample yields more than 350,000 clones, of which approximately 90% are seen a single time; about a tenth belongs to the top ten. Source material: PBMCs or T cells enriched from blood (not recorded which). The receptors stem from a woman in her forties or fifties who had recovered from COVID-19.

This clone has just one count. This chain connects TRBV14 to TRBJ1-3; TRBD1 matches 7 bases. The CDR3 consists of 16 residues. CDR1 is SGHDN, CDR2 FVKESK, per germline. V lost 4 bases and J lost 7; bases outside the gene matches: 13. The CDR3 nucleotides read TGTGCCAGCAGCCGAGACGGGGCAGGGGGTTTTAACACCATATATTTT. Encoded protein: CASSRDGAGGFNTIYF.

The rearrangement joins TRBV2 to TRBJ2-6; D remains unclear. The CDR3 loop spans 15 amino acids. Trimming stripped 2 bases from V and 0 bases from J, with 5 bases between. Germline values: CDR1 SNHLY, CDR2 FYNNEI. CDR3 nucleotides: TGTGCCAGCAGTGAAAACGGCTCTGGGGCCAACGTCCTGACTTTC. This translates into CASSENGSGANVLTF. Drawing the rest from reference TRBV2 and TRBJ2-6, the complete variable domain is EPEVTQTPSHQVTQMGQEVILRCVPISNHLYFYWYRQILGQKVEFLVSFYNNEISEKSEIFDDQFSVERPDGSNFTLKIRSTKLEDSAMYFCASSENGSGANVLTFGAGSRLTVL.

This chain joins TRBV2 and TRBJ2-5, with TRBD1 identical over 11 bases. Per the germline V gene, CDR1 is SNHLY and CDR2 is FYNNEI. The ends lost 8 bases at V and 0 bases at J; junction bases unmatched: 2. This CDR3 spans 14 amino acids. CDR3 nucleotides: TGTGCCAGCTGGGACAGGGGGTACCAAGAGACCCAGTACTTC. Residues: CASWDRGYQETQYF. Supplemented by reference TRBV2 and TRBJ2-5, the full variable domain reads EPEVTQTPSHQVTQMGQEVILRCVPISNHLYFYWYRQILGQKVEFLVSFYNNEISEKSEIFDDQFSVERPDGSNFTLKIRSTKLEDSAMYFCASWDRGYQETQYFGPGTRLLVL.

The V gene is TRBV7-3, the J gene TRBJ1-6; 9 nucleotides match TRBD1. After removal of 1 base from V and 7 bases from J, the junction contained 11 bases not matched to a gene. This CDR3 has 18 residues. Germline-derived CDR1 and CDR2 are SGHTA and FQGTGA. CDR3: CASSLSPPGQGKNSPLHF. The CDR3 DNA sequence: TGTGCCAGCAGCTTAAGCCCCCCAGGACAGGGGAAAAATTCACCCCTCCACTTT.

The chain recombines TRBV7-8 with TRBJ1-1; no reliable D call. Germline CDR1 SGHVS, CDR2 FQNEAQ. The germline V and J ends were trimmed by 1 base and 5 bases, with 17 bases remaining between them. The CDR3 sequence is 16 residues long. The CDR3 DNA follows: TGTGCCAGCAGCTTAGGTTTTAACGGAGTAGGTACTGAAGCTTTCTTT. This sequence encodes CASSLGFNGVGTEAFF.

The chain carries TRBV25-1 and TRBJ2-3; TRBD2 aligns across 12 bases. The CDR3 length is 17 residues. V gave up 3 bases and J gave up 4 bases; unmatched junction bases: 8. The germline V gene encodes CDR1 MGHDK and CDR2 SYGVNS. The CDR3 DNA reads as TGTGCCAGCAGTGATCGGGCTAGCGGGGGGGTGGCAGATACGCAGTATTTT. Protein sequence: CASSDRASGGVADTQYF.

V is TRBV27 and J is TRBJ2-3, with 8 bases identical to TRBD2. This CDR3 is 14 amino acids long. Germline V lookup: CDR1 MNHEY, CDR2 SMNVEV (reference sequence). The trim removed 5 bases at V and 4 bases at J, leaving 5 bases unmatched. The CDR3 protein is CASSERLASDTQYF. CDR3 coding DNA: TGTGCCAGCAGTGAGAGACTAGCGTCAGATACGCAGTATTTT.

The rearrangement joins TRBV2 to TRBJ1-2, with D maybe TRBD1 (5 bases). Between the trimmed V and J ends, which lost 3 bases and 5 bases, there was a span of 13 bases. The germline V gene has CDR1 SNHLY and CDR2 FYNNEI. CDR3 length: 14 residues. The CDR3 sequence: CASSDAARVYGYTF. Written as DNA, the CDR3 is TGTGCCAGCAGTGATGCAGCCAGGGTATATGGCTACACCTTC.

This clone has just one count. The chain carries TRBV6-5 and TRBJ2-4; 9 nucleotides line up with TRBD1. After removal of 6 bases from V and 1 base from J, the junction contained 4 bases not matched to a gene. The CDR3 is 15 residues long. CDR1 MNHEY and CDR2 SVGAGI come from the germline V gene. In DNA form, the CDR3 reads TGTGCCAGCAGCCAACAGGGGGCGGCCAAAAACATTCAGTACTTC. This encodes CASSQQGAAKNIQYF.